The 14 T cell receptor beta chains given below trace back to one sample, sequenced in a study of T cell responses to AZD1222 COVID-19 vaccine. Using immunoSEQ multiplex PCR, the repertoire was profiled, and TCRdb retains in-frame clones only, with some absent. This table has some 130,000 clones, approximately 90% appearing once. The material sequenced was peripheral blood, taken on day 0 of AZD1222 vaccination. The receptors stem from an adult in good health.

This clone was detected only once. The chain employs TRBV2 and TRBJ1-2, with D possibly TRBD1 on 6 matching bases. V was pared by 7 bases and J by 5 bases, with 11 bases between. Germline V gives CDR1 SNHLY, CDR2 FYNNEI. This CDR3 contains 12 residues. The CDR3 sequence is CASTQRGYGYTF. The CDR3 nucleotides are TGTGCCAGCACCCAAAGGGGGTATGGCTACACCTTC.

This clone was counted between two and nine times. The rearrangement uses TRBV9 and TRBJ1-1, with a weak D call TRBD1 (5 bases). CDR1 SGDLS and CDR2 YYNGEE come from the germline V gene. CDR3 length equals 15 residues. V lost 0 bases to trimming and J lost 2 bases, with 11 bases between them. DNA for the CDR3: TGTGCCAGCAGCGTAGGTCCGACAGTTAACACTGAAGCTTTCTTT. Translated: CASSVGPTVNTEAFF.

The gene calls are TRBV23-1 and TRBJ1-1; D is unclear. TRBV23-1 qualifies as an ORF whose function is uncertain. Trimming pared 3 bases from V and 5 bases from J, leaving 13 bases between. CDR3 size: 14 residues. As DNA, the CDR3 is TGCGCCAGCAGTCACCACCCCCTGCGAACTGAAGCTTTCTTT. Translated: CASSHHPLRTEAFF.

This clone was found once. The CDR3 coding sequence is TGTGCCAGCAGCCCGCGACTAGCGGGAGGCGCAGATACGCAGTATTTT. It codes for CASSPRLAGGADTQYF. This chain uses TRBV7-3 with TRBJ2-3, with TRBD2 matching 13 bases. Per the germline V gene, CDR1 is SGHTA and CDR2 is FQGTGA. Trimming removed 5 bases from V and 4 bases from J; junction bases left unmatched: 6. The CDR3 sequence is 16 residues long.

This chain links TRBV28 with TRBJ1-3; TRBD1 aligns across 7 bases. Germline trimming cut 5 bases from V and 2 bases from J; bases unmatched to any gene: 12. The CDR3 sequence is 17 residues long. Germline CDR1 MDHEN, CDR2 SYDVKM. This CDR3 reads CASSTFLDRATGNTIYF. CDR3 in DNA: TGTGCCAGCAGTACCTTCCTCGACAGGGCAACTGGAAACACCATATATTTT.

The chain links TRBV7-3 to TRBJ2-2; TRBD2 agrees at 8 bases. There are 17 residues in the CDR3. Germline V lookup: CDR1 SGHTA, CDR2 FQGTGA. J gave up 5 bases and V 1 base, and 9 bases lay outside the gene matches. Here the CDR3 reads CASSLRAGVAQTGELFF. CDR3 nucleotides: TGTGCCAGCAGCTTAAGAGCGGGGGTAGCCCAAACCGGGGAGCTGTTTTTT.

Concerning this clone: Distinct nucleotide sequences in the sample also encode this CDR3. J is TRBJ2-3 and V is TRBV5-1; D not resolved. The CDR3 length is 14 residues. Germline CDR1 SGHRS, CDR2 YFSETQ. V was trimmed by 0 bases and J by 0 bases, leaving 5 bases between them. The CDR3 region is CASSLAASTDTQYF. The CDR3 nucleotides are TGCGCCAGCAGCTTGGCTGCTAGCACAGATACGCAGTATTTT.

The chain links TRBV19 to TRBJ1-1, with a possible D match to TRBD1 (6 bases). The CDR3 spans 14 residues. In germline, CDR1 is LNHDA, CDR2 SQIVND (reference sequence). The germline V and J ends were trimmed by 4 bases and 4 bases, with 13 bases remaining between them. The DNA of the CDR3 is TGTGCCAGTAGTACCCCGGACAGACGCACTGAAGCTTTCTTT. It yields the protein CASSTPDRRTEAFF.

V usage is TRBV7-8 and J usage is TRBJ1-6, with 7 bases identical to TRBD1. The germline V gene encodes CDR1 SGHVS and CDR2 FQNEAQ. The CDR3 has 14 residues. The ends lost 2 bases at V and 8 bases at J; junction bases unmatched: 3. CDR3 in amino acids: CASSLTQGDSPLHF. The CDR3 nucleotides are TGTGCCAGCAGCTTAACGCAGGGGGATTCACCCCTCCACTTT.

The chain joins TRBV27 to TRBJ2-3, with TRBD2 identical over 7 bases. With 4 bases clipped from V and 2 bases from J, the junction kept 9 bases outside the gene matches. CDR1 MNHEY and CDR2 SMNVEV come from the germline V gene (reference sequence). The CDR3 sequence is 16 residues long. The CDR3 is CASSSPSGVHTDTQYF. The CDR3 DNA is TGTGCCAGCAGTTCACCTAGCGGAGTCCACACAGATACGCAGTATTTT.

This sequence joins TRBV4-1 and TRBJ2-7; D ambiguous. The germline gives CDR1 MGHRA, CDR2 YSYEKL. V was trimmed by 3 bases and J by 6 bases, leaving 12 bases between them. CDR3 length equals 13 residues. CDR3 loop: CASSHGPASEQYF. CDR3 nucleotide sequence: TGCGCCAGCAGCCACGGACCGGCCAGCGAGCAGTACTTC.

The J gene is TRBJ2-6, the V gene TRBV11-3, with 13 bases identical to TRBD2. In germline, CDR1 is SGHNT, CDR2 YENEEA. This CDR3 comprises 19 residues. V dropped 5 bases and J dropped 1; count of bases not matched to a gene: 8. CDR3 amino acids: CASSARLAGGPSGANVLTF. In nucleotides, the CDR3 is TGTGCCAGCAGCGCAAGACTAGCGGGAGGACCTTCTGGGGCCAACGTCCTGACTTTC.

V is TRBV5-1 and J is TRBJ2-3; no clear D. V was pared by 2 bases and J by 2 bases, with 12 bases between. Germline lookup yields CDR1 SGHRS and CDR2 YFSETQ. The CDR3 covers 15 residues. In DNA, the CDR3 is TGCGCCAGCAGCTTACCATTTTCTTACACAGATACGCAGTATTTT. This encodes CASSLPFSYTDTQYF.

The genes are TRBV6-5 and TRBJ1-2; D ambiguous. CDR1 is MNHEY and CDR2 is SVGAGI in the germline V gene. Trimming cost V 0 bases and J 4 bases, with 6 bases left between them. The length of the CDR3 is 13 residues. CDR3 bases: TGTGCCAGCAGTTACTCGGACGGCTATGGCTACACCTTC. Its protein product is CASSYSDGYGYTF.